The 20 T cell receptor beta chains below all came from one sample that was sequenced in a study of T cells after yellow fever vaccination. Each CDR3 protein gets one entry after TCRdb re-called the 5' RACE reads with MiXCR. Of roughly 500,000 distinct CDR3 sequences listed, roughly 19% are singletons. The sequences come from PBMCs, collected 15 days after the yellow fever booster vaccination. Source of these receptors: a man aged 25 to 40 who received the YFV17D yellow fever vaccine.

This chain links TRBV23-1 with TRBJ2-7; D gene ambiguous. TRBV23-1 is sorted into the ORF group, with uncertain function. This CDR3 is built from 11 residues. V lost 9 bases to trimming and J lost 5 bases, with 11 bases between them. The DNA of the CDR3 is TGCGCCAGGCCCAGTGGGGACGAGCAGTACTTC. Translating gives CARPSGDEQYF.

V usage is TRBV2 and J usage is TRBJ2-1; 8 bases are a match to TRBD1. V trimming: 6 bases; J trimming: 5 bases; junction bases outside the gene matches: 12. The CDR3 is 16 residues long. Germline CDR1 SNHLY, CDR2 FYNNEI. In DNA form, the CDR3 reads TGTGCCAGCAGCAACGGTCCCGGGACAGGAGACAATGAGCAGTTCTTC. It yields the protein CASSNGPGTGDNEQFF.

This clonotype was recorded a few times. CDR3 sequence: CASSLVFMGSTDTQYF. The CDR3 DNA reads TGTGCCAGCAGCTTAGTCTTTATGGGCAGCACAGATACGCAGTATTTT. This rearrangement joins TRBV7-6 to TRBJ2-3; D is unresolved. This CDR3 is built from 16 residues. The germline V gene encodes CDR1 SGHVS and CDR2 FNYEAQ. V was pared by 1 base and J by 0 bases, with 11 bases between.

This clonotype showed up many times. At one end the junction does not follow the germline gene, possibly because of a read error. J is TRBJ2-5 and V is TRBV12-3 or TRBV12-4; the match to TRBD1 covers 7 bases. CDR3 length equals 13 residues. The CDR3 DNA reads as TGTGCCAGCAGCTTAGGACAGGAAGAGACCCAGTACTTC. Translation gives CASSLGQEETQYF.

The sample holds a few counts of this clonotype. V and J are TRBV6-5 and TRBJ2-3; no clear D gene. The end of the DNA aligns better with TRBJ1-5, so the J call may be wrong. This CDR3 has 10 amino acids. Germline assignment: CDR1 MNHEY and CDR2 SVGAGI. CDR3 DNA sequence: TGTGCCAGCAAAGACACCGTCCAGCATTTT. Protein product: CASKDTVQHF.

V usage is TRBV7-9 and J usage is TRBJ2-3; D tentatively reads TRBD1 or TRBD2 (5 bases each). Germline-derived CDR1 and CDR2 are SEHNR and FQNEAQ (reference sequence). Trimming took 5 bases from V and 0 from J, leaving 9 bases between them. The CDR3 consists of 14 residues. In nucleotides, the CDR3 is TGTGCCAGCAGCCGGGGCGTCAGCACAGATACGCAGTATTTT. Translating it yields CASSRGVSTDTQYF.

The rearrangement joins TRBV20-1 to TRBJ2-4; 7 bases fit TRBD1. Per the germline V gene, CDR1 is DFQATT and CDR2 is SNEGSKA (reference sequence). This CDR3 contains 11 residues. The chain's CDR3 is CSWDRKNIQYF. The CDR3 DNA follows: TGCAGCTGGGACAGAAAAAACATTCAGTACTTC.

This rearrangement joins TRBV6-2 or TRBV6-3 to TRBJ2-7; maybe TRBD2 (6 bases). This CDR3 contains 13 residues. V lost 8 bases and J lost 2, with 13 bases in between. CDR1 is MNHEY, CDR2 SVGEGT, per germline. Written as DNA, the CDR3 is TGTGCCAGCGACGGGAGCGAAACCTACGAGCAGTACTTC. This codes for CASDGSETYEQYF.

The rearrangement links TRBV10-1 to TRBJ1-5; unclear D gene. From germline, CDR1 is WNHNN and CDR2 SYGVQD (reference sequence). Trimming left V 3 bases short and J 4 bases short, with 4 bases between. The CDR3 runs 12 residues. The CDR3 sequence is CASSDGNQPQHF. CDR3 nucleotide sequence: TGCGCCAGCAGTGATGGAAATCAGCCCCAGCATTTT.

J is TRBJ2-7 and V is TRBV28; D remains unclear. The germline CDR1 and CDR2 sequences are MDHEN and SYDVKM. Trimming removed 7 bases at V and 1 base at J, with 11 bases between. The CDR3 sequence is 13 residues long. In nucleotides, the CDR3 is TGTGCCAGCAAAGGGCACTTGTCCTACGAGCAGTACTTC. Amino acids: CASKGHLSYEQYF.

This clonotype was seen a handful of times. The J gene is TRBJ2-2, the V gene TRBV19; TRBD2 might be the D (7 bases). This CDR3 contains 15 residues. V dropped 3 bases and J dropped 5 bases, with 13 bases sitting between them. The V gene's germline CDR1 is LNHDA and CDR2 SQIVND (reference sequence). The CDR3 DNA sequence: TGTGCCAGTAGTATTCAACAGGGAGGGACCGGGGAGCTGTTTTTT. It yields the protein CASSIQQGGTGELFF.

In its sample, this clonotype was seen a few times. The V call is TRBV27, the J call TRBJ2-5; TRBD1 is a possible D gene (6 bases). V dropped 5 bases and J dropped 2 bases, with 12 bases sitting between them. The CDR3 runs 14 residues. From germline, CDR1 is MNHEY and CDR2 SMNVEV (reference sequence). CDR3: CASSNTGYQETQYF. The CDR3 DNA reads as TGTGCCAGCAGTAATACAGGGTATCAAGAGACCCAGTACTTC.

This clonotype has a handful of counts. This rearrangement joins TRBV29-1 to TRBJ2-2; 8 bases line up with TRBD1. Germline-derived CDR1 and CDR2 are SQVTM and ANQGSEA. CDR3 length: 12 amino acids. V was clipped by 7 bases and J by 5 bases; unmatched bases: 3. The DNA of the CDR3 is TGCAGCGCAGGACAGGGAACCGGGGAGCTGTTTTTT. Translated, it gives CSAGQGTGELFF.

The chain employs TRBV7-9 and TRBJ1-2; D call uncertain. V dropped 5 bases and J dropped 5 bases, with 6 bases sitting between them. The CDR3 covers 11 residues. Germline CDR1 is SEHNR and CDR2 is FQNEAQ (reference sequence). CDR3: CASSQSYGYTF. CDR3 sequence (DNA): TGTGCCAGCAGCCAGTCATATGGCTACACCTTC.

This sequence joins TRBV4-1 and TRBJ2-2; 8 bases fit TRBD2. Looked up from germline, CDR1 is MGHRA and CDR2 is YSYEKL. The CDR3 consists of 17 residues. Unmatched junction bases numbered 12, after V lost 3 bases and J lost 6 bases. CDR3 sequence: CASSQGERELPPGELFF. CDR3 DNA: TGCGCCAGCAGCCAGGGCGAGCGGGAGCTCCCTCCCGGGGAGCTGTTTTTT.

This clonotype was detected only a few times. The chain couples TRBV7-9 to TRBJ1-4; D remains ambiguous. The CDR3 covers 14 residues. Per germline, CDR1 SEHNR and CDR2 FQNEAQ (reference sequence). With 8 bases removed from V and 8 bases from J, the gap between germline ends came to 18 bases. In DNA, the CDR3 is TGTGCCAGCGGTCTGTACGGTAAATCCGAAAAACTGTTTTTT. Translated: CASGLYGKSEKLFF.

The V gene is TRBV6-1, the J gene TRBJ2-2, with TRBD1 as a possible D gene (6 bases). The V gene's germline CDR1 is MNHNS and CDR2 SASEGT. The CDR3 totals 14 residues. Trimming pared 1 base from V and 9 bases from J, leaving 12 bases between. This chain's CDR3 is CASSEVAGVRELFF. The DNA of the CDR3 is TGTGCCAGCAGTGAAGTGGCAGGGGTAAGGGAGCTGTTTTTT.

This clonotype was counted a few times. The rearrangement uses TRBV6-1 and TRBJ1-2; D remains unclear. The CDR3 covers 14 residues. Germline lookup yields CDR1 MNHNS and CDR2 SASEGT. Between the trimmed V and J ends, which lost 7 bases and 8 bases, there was a span of 20 bases. The CDR3 sequence is CASTLDGIGEGYTF. The DNA of the CDR3 is TGTGCCAGCACTCTGGACGGAATCGGCGAGGGCTACACCTTC.

This sequence joins TRBV5-1 and TRBJ2-3, with 7 bases lining up with TRBD2. With V trimmed by 4 bases and J by 6 bases, 11 bases remained unmatched. The CDR3 totals 15 residues. The germline gives CDR1 SGHRS, CDR2 YFSETQ. In DNA form, the CDR3 reads TGCGCCAGCAGCCGGGACTACCAATCGGGGGATACGCAGTATTTT. Protein: CASSRDYQSGDTQYF.

DNA for the CDR3: TGTGCCAGCAGTTTTGGCGGGACAGGAGTATACGAGCAGTACTTC. Its protein is CASSFGGTGVYEQYF. This chain links TRBV28 with TRBJ2-7; 8 bases agree with TRBD1. Trimming removed 3 bases from V and 4 bases from J; junction bases left unmatched: 8. CDR1 is MDHEN and CDR2 is SYDVKM in the germline V gene. The CDR3 length is 15 residues.